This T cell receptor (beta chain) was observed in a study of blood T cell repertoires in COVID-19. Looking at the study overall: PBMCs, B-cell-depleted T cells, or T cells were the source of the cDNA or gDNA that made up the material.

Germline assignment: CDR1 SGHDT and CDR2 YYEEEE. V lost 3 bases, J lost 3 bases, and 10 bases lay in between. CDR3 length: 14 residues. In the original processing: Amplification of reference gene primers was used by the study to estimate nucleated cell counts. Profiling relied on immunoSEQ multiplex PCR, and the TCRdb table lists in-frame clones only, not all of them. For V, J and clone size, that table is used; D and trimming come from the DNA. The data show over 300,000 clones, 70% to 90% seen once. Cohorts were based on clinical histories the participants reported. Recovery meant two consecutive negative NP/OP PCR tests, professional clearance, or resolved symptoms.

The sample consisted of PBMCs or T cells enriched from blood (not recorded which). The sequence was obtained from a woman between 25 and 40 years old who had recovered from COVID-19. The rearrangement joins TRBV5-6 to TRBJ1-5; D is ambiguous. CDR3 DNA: TGTGCCAGCAGCTCCGCGGCGGTCAATCAGCCCCAGCATTTT. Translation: CASSSAAVNQPQHF.